The 19 T cell receptor beta chains listed next were all sequenced from one sample in a study of early T cells in non-severe SARS-CoV-2 infection. TCRdb re-called the 5' RACE reads through MiXCR, storing one row per CDR3 protein. This sample has some 48,000 distinct CDR3 sequences; roughly 4% occur once, and the top ten carry around 6%. The sequenced sample consisted of whole blood. Source of these receptors: an adult who was a healthcare worker with PCR-confirmed SARS-CoV-2 infection or an uninfected control (not recorded which).

This clonotype was picked up many times. The chain joins TRBV6-1 to TRBJ1-2; D ambiguous. Germline CDR1 and CDR2: MNHNS and SASEGT. The CDR3 runs to 15 residues. Trimming pared 0 bases from V and 8 bases from J, leaving 16 bases between. The CDR3 DNA sequence: TGTGCCAGCAGTGAAGCGCCTAGAGAGGTCTGGGGCTACACCTTC. Its translation is CASSEAPREVWGYTF.

This clonotype was detected ten times or more. This chain joins TRBV14 and TRBJ2-1; a possible D gene is TRBD2 (5 bases). There are 15 residues in the CDR3. The V end was cut by 4 bases, the J end by 4 bases, with 14 bases between. CDR1 and CDR2 (germline): SGHDN, FVKESK. The CDR3 here is CASSPSRGPYNEQFF. In DNA, the CDR3 is TGTGCCAGCAGCCCCTCCCGCGGGCCTTACAATGAGCAGTTCTTC.

This clonotype was counted at least ten times. The gene calls are TRBV7-9 and TRBJ2-5, with D uncertain. V lost 1 base, J lost 5 bases, and 2 bases lay in between. Germline loops: CDR1 SEHNR, CDR2 FQNEAQ (reference sequence). The CDR3 sequence is 11 residues long. CDR3: CASSLDETQYF. The CDR3 DNA reads TGTGCCAGCAGCTTAGACGAGACCCAGTACTTC.

This clonotype was seen many times. The chain joins TRBV20-1 to TRBJ1-6, with D perhaps TRBD1 (6 bases). Germline V CDR1 and CDR2: DFQATT, SNEGSKA (reference sequence). This CDR3 region has 14 residues. The V end was cut by 4 bases, the J end by 10 bases, with 17 bases between. CDR3 DNA: TGCAGTGCTACAAGCACAGGGTTGGGGTCACCCCTCCACTTT. The encoded protein is CSATSTGLGSPLHF.

This clonotype was recorded many times. V is TRBV2 and J is TRBJ1-1; TRBD1 is a possible D gene (6 bases). Germline values: CDR1 SNHLY, CDR2 FYNNEI. V was shortened by 8 bases and J by 4 bases, with 8 bases between the two germline ends. There are 11 residues in the CDR3. The CDR3 DNA sequence: TGTGCCAGCGTACAGGGCACTGAAGCTTTCTTT. Protein: CASVQGTEAFF.

This chain uses TRBV5-1 with TRBJ1-2; D gene uncertain. CDR1 and CDR2 (germline): SGHRS, YFSETQ. The CDR3 spans 14 residues. The V gene lost 0 bases and the J gene lost 8 bases, with 14 bases spanning the gap. The CDR3 region has the DNA TGCGCCAGCAGCTTGGCCGGCAGGACGCGGGGCTACACCTTC. Amino acid sequence: CASSLAGRTRGYTF.

This clonotype was picked up many times. The chain has TRBV29-1 and TRBJ1-2, with D maybe TRBD1 (5 bases). The CDR3 is 12 amino acids. Between the trimmed V and J ends, which lost 4 bases and 5 bases, there was a span of 11 bases. Looked up from germline, CDR1 is SQVTM and CDR2 is ANQGSEA. In nucleotides, the CDR3 is TGCAGCGTTGGTGGAGGGGAATATGGCTACACCTTC. The encoded protein is CSVGGGEYGYTF.

The chain links TRBV6-1 to TRBJ1-5; TRBD1 matches at 7 bases. This CDR3 spans 17 amino acids. The V gene end was trimmed by 6 bases and the J gene end by 0 bases; junction bases not matched to a gene: 11. Germline CDR1 reads MNHNS; CDR2 reads SASEGT. As DNA, the CDR3 is TGTGCCAGCAGAACAGGGGAAGGGGCCTATAGCAATCAGCCCCAGCATTTT. Protein product: CASRTGEGAYSNQPQHF.

For this clonotype: Its ends do not fully match the called genes, so a read error is possible. This chain connects TRBV3-1 to TRBJ2-3; no clear D gene. Germline CDR1 reads LGHDT; CDR2 reads YNNKEL (reference sequence). The CDR3 extends over 14 amino acids. The CDR3 coding sequence is TGTGCCAGCACCCAAGACTCCGGTGGAGATACGCAGTATTTT. It specifies CASTQDSGGDTQYF.

The rearrangement joins TRBV4-2 to TRBJ2-2; 8 nucleotides match TRBD2. From germline, CDR1 is LGHNA and CDR2 YNFKEQ. The trim removed 4 bases at V and 4 bases at J, leaving 8 bases unmatched. CDR3 length equals 16 residues. In nucleotides, the CDR3 is TGTGCCAGCAGCCCGGTACTAGCGGAGATCACCGGGGAGCTGTTTTTT. As protein: CASSPVLAEITGELFF.

This clonotype was recorded at least ten times. The rearrangement links TRBV5-1 to TRBJ2-3; TRBD1 or TRBD2 may be the D gene (6 bases each). Trimming pared 1 base from V and 0 bases from J, leaving 9 bases between. Per germline, CDR1 SGHRS and CDR2 YFSETQ. The CDR3 is 15 residues long. CDR3 sequence: CASSLWGASTDTQYF. In nucleotides, the CDR3 is TGCGCCAGCAGCTTGTGGGGGGCCAGCACAGATACGCAGTATTTT.

The CDR3 region is CASSQRTLGSPLHF. The CDR3 DNA sequence: TGCGCCAGCAGCCAGAGGACATTAGGGTCACCCCTCCACTTT. This chain joins TRBV4-1 and TRBJ1-6, with a possible D match to TRBD1 (5 bases). The CDR3 is made up of 14 amino acids. In germline, CDR1 is MGHRA, CDR2 YSYEKL. Trimming shortened V by 3 bases and J by 10 bases, and 13 bases separated the two germline ends.

The chain is built from TRBV30 and TRBJ1-1; TRBD1 is a possible D gene (6 bases). V lost 0 bases and J lost 0, with 8 bases in between. Germline V gives CDR1 GTSNPN, CDR2 SVGIG (reference sequence). The CDR3 runs to 14 residues. DNA of the CDR3: TGTGCCTGGAGTGTACAGGGTTTGAACACTGAAGCTTTCTTT. It specifies CAWSVQGLNTEAFF.

This clonotype was seen a few times. The junction departs from germline at one end; a sequencing error may be responsible. The chain joins TRBV2 to TRBJ1-3, with TRBD1 identical over 7 bases. This CDR3 has 15 amino acids. The germline gives CDR1 SNHLY, CDR2 FYNNEI. The CDR3 nucleotides are TGTGCTAGCACCCCGGCAAGGGGGCTTCAGGGCACCATATATTTT. Translation gives CASTPARGLQGTIYF.

In its sample, this clonotype was seen many times. The chain couples TRBV3-1 to TRBJ1-1; D unresolved. V was shortened by 1 base and J by 6 bases, with 15 bases between the two germline ends. Germline loops: CDR1 LGHDT, CDR2 YNNKEL (reference sequence). This CDR3 contains 15 residues. The CDR3: CASSQGFWSGPEAFF. Here the CDR3 DNA reads TGTGCCAGCAGCCAAGGGTTTTGGAGTGGGCCTGAAGCTTTCTTT.

This clonotype was found a few times. This rearrangement joins TRBV18 to TRBJ1-5; 9 nucleotides line up with TRBD1. V shed 6 bases, J shed 8 bases, and the junction held 8 bases outside the gene matches. This CDR3 is 14 amino acids long. The germline V gene has CDR1 KGHSH and CDR2 LQKENI. In DNA, the CDR3 is TGTGCCAGCTCTCCTTCGGGACAGGGAGAGCCCCAGCATTTT. Encoded protein: CASSPSGQGEPQHF.

This clonotype showed up many times. The CDR3 reads CSSGGRGYDEQYF. The CDR3 nucleotides are TGCAGCTCCGGGGGGCGCGGGTACGACGAGCAGTACTTC. The rearrangement links TRBV29-1 to TRBJ2-7; tentative D call: TRBD2 (7 bases). Trimming stripped 8 bases from V and 5 bases from J, with 19 bases between. Per the germline V gene, CDR1 is SQVTM and CDR2 is ANQGSEA. The CDR3 has 13 residues.

This clonotype has a handful of counts. At one end, the junction sequence differs from germline, possibly due to a read error. This rearrangement joins TRBV20-1 to TRBJ2-3; D assignment may be TRBD1 or TRBD2 (5 bases each). The CDR3 has 13 residues. CDR1 is DFQATT, CDR2 SNEGSKA, per germline (reference sequence). The CDR3 sequence is CSARGAPADTQYF. CDR3 bases: TGCAGTGCAAGAGGGGCCCCTGCAGATACGCAGTATTTT.

This clonotype was detected ten times or more. The chain recombines TRBV5-1 with TRBJ2-1, with D unresolved. Germline V gives CDR1 SGHRS, CDR2 YFSETQ. V lost 2 bases, J lost 7 bases, and 10 bases lay in between. This CDR3 has 13 residues. The CDR3 is CASSLDWGNEQFF. DNA of the CDR3: TGCGCCAGCAGCTTAGATTGGGGAAATGAGCAGTTCTTC. Full variable domain (missing parts from reference TRBV5-1 and TRBJ2-1): KAGVTQTPRYLIKTRGQQVTLSCSPISGHRSVSWYQQTPGQGLQFLFEYFSETQRNKGNFPGRFSGRQFSNSRSEMNVSTLELGDSALYLCASSLDWGNEQFFGPGTRLTVL.